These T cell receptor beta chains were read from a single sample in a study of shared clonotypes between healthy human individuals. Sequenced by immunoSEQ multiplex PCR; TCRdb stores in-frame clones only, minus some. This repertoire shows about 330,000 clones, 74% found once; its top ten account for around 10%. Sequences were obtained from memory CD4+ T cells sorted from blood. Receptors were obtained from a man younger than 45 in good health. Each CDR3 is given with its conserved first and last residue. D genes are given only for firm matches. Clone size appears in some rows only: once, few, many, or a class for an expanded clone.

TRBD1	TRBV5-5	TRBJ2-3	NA	CASSIGQGGTDTQYF	TGTGCCAGCAGCATCGGACAGGGTGGGACAGATACGCAGTATTTT
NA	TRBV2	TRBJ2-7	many	CASKQGPAGSSYEQYF	TGTGCCAGCAAACAGGGCCCGGCGGGGAGCTCCTACGAGCAGTACTTC
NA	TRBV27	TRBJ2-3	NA	CASSLMGADTQYF	TGTGCCAGCAGTCTTATGGGGGCGGATACGCAGTATTTT
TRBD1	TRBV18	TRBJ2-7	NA	CASSSTRQGASSYEQYF	TGTGCCAGCTCATCCACCCGACAGGGGGCCTCTTCCTACGAGCAGTACTTC
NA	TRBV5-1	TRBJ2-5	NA	CASSLIPRTEETQYF	TGCGCCAGCAGCCTCATACCCCGGACTGAAGAGACCCAGTACTTC
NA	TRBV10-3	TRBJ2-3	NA	CAISDLGRVGTDTQYF	TGTGCCATCAGTGACCTTGGGCGGGTGGGCACAGATACGCAGTATTTT
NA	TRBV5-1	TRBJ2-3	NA	CASSLAGGTSTDTQYF	TGCGCCAGCAGCTTGGCCGGCGGGACTAGCACAGATACGCAGTATTTT
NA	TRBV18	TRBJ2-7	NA	CASSPARRMIYEQYF	TGTGCCAGCTCACCGGCCCGTCGCATGATTTACGAGCAGTACTTC
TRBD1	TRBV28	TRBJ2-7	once	CASSLSVGQITSYEQYF	TGTGCCAGCAGTTTATCGGTGGGACAGATAACTTCCTACGAGCAGTACTTC
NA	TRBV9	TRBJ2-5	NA	CASSGDTYGGETQYF	TGTGCCAGCAGCGGGGACACATACGGCGGGGAGACCCAGTACTTC
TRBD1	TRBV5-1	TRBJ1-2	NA	CATRPGQGFRGYTF	TGCGCCACACGACCGGGACAGGGGTTCCGCGGCTACACCTTC
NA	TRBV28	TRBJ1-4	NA	CASRALGGSEKLFF	TGTGCCAGCAGGGCCCTGGGAGGGTCCGAAAAACTGTTTTTT
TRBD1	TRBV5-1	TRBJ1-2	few	CASSLEGAGGYTF	TGCGCCAGCAGCTTAGAGGGGGCGGGAGGCTACACCTTC
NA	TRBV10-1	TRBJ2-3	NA	CASSGLSTDTQYF	TGCGCCAGCAGTGGTTTGTCGACAGATACGCAGTATTTT
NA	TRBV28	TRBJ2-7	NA	CASKKLDNFGEQYF	TGTGCCAGCAAAAAGCTGGACAATTTTGGCGAGCAGTACTTC
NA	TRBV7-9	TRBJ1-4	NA	CASSPPTPTNEKLFF	TGTGCCAGCAGCCCGCCGACACCGACTAATGAAAAACTGTTTTTT
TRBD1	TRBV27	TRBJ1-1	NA	CATSLTGRRNTEAFF	TGTGCCACCAGCCTGACAGGGAGGAGGAACACTGAAGCTTTCTTT
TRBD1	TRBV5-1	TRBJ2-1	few	CASKKTGVNNEQFF	TGCGCCAGCAAAAAGACAGGGGTCAACAATGAGCAGTTCTTC
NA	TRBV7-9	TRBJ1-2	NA	CASSLRLGNPYYGYTF	TGTGCCAGCAGCCTTAGGTTAGGGAATCCCTACTATGGCTACACCTTC
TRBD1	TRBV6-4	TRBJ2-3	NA	CASSDTTGVTPNTDTQYF	TGTGCCAGCAGTGACACCACAGGGGTCACGCCTAACACAGATACGCAGTATTTT